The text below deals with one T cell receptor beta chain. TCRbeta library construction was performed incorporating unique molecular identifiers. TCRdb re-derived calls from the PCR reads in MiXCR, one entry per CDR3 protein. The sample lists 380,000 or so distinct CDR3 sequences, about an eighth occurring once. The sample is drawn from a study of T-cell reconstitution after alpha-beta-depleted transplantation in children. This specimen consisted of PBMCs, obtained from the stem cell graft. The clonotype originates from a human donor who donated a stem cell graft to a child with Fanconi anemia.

CDR3 in amino acids: CASSQDLGTGGTGELFF. The CDR3 DNA sequence: TGCGCCAGCAGCCAAGATCTAGGGACAGGGGGGACCGGGGAGCTGTTTTTT. The rearrangement joins TRBV4-3 to TRBJ2-2; TRBD1 agrees at 11 bases. Germline loops: CDR1 LGHNA, CDR2 YSLEER. The CDR3 has 17 amino acids. The ends lost 0 bases at V and 5 bases at J; junction bases unmatched: 5.